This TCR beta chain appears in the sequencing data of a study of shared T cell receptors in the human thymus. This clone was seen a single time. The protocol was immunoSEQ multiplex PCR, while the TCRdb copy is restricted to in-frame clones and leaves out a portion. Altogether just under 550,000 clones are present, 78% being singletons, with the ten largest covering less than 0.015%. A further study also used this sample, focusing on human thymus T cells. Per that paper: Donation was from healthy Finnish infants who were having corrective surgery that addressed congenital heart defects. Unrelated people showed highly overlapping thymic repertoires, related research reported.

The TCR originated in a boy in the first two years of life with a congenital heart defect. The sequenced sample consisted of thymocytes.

CDR3 region: CASSNHVLQVATNEKLFF. The CDR3 nucleotides are TGTGCCAGCAGCAACCACGTCCTACAGGTTGCAACTAATGAAAAACTGTTTTTT. The gene calls are TRBV11-2 and TRBJ1-4, with D maybe TRBD1 (5 bases). The CDR3 has 18 amino acids. V lost 5 bases to trimming and J lost 0 bases, with 19 bases between them. Germline values: CDR1 SGHAT, CDR2 FQNNGV.